The T cell receptor beta chain under discussion was sequenced for a study of blood T cell repertoires in COVID-19. TCRdb's copy holds only in-frame clones and misses some; the assay was immunoSEQ multiplex PCR. The sample includes around 300,000 clones, roughly 86% of them seen just once. V lost 1 base and J lost 3, with 9 bases in between. Germline V gives CDR1 SEHNR, CDR2 FQNEAQ (reference sequence). There are 14 residues in the CDR3. The chain is built from TRBV7-9 and TRBJ1-1; tentatively, D is TRBD1 (5 bases). The sequence was collected from a woman under 40 who had recovered from COVID-19. Sequenced input: PBMCs or T cells enriched from blood (not recorded which). The CDR3, as DNA: TGTGCCAGCAGCTTAGGGGGCAGGGACACTGAAGCTTTCTTT. This codes for CASSLGGRDTEAFF.